This T cell receptor beta chain was observed in a study of T cell responses to AZD1222 COVID-19 vaccine. Study results and limitations: All repertoire sampling was performed exclusively after the peak T cell response. Rises in breadth and depth of Spike-specific TCRs came after two AZD1222 doses. Targets within unmutated variant regions were reportedly found for nearly half of spike-specific TCRs.

The trim removed 7 bases at V and 7 bases at J, leaving 12 bases unmatched. The CDR3 is made up of 15 amino acids. Germline assignment: CDR1 SGHTA and CDR2 FQGNSA. TCRdb's table, derived via immunoSEQ multiplex PCR, lists solely in-frame clones and lacks some. Among 100,000 to 150,000 clones listed, 86% were seen once. As regards this clone: Its specificity is unknown.

Combined were second doses at about 4 or about 12 weeks. V usage is TRBV7-2 and J usage is TRBJ2-1, with 8 positions matching TRBD2. This sequence originates from an adult who received the AZD1222 COVID-19 vaccine. The source material was peripheral blood, sampled 28 days after the second AZD1222 dose. CDR3 nucleotide sequence: TGTGCCAGCACCTGGGCGGGGGGAGAAGTAAATGAGCAGTTCTTC. Translation: CASTWAGGEVNEQFF.